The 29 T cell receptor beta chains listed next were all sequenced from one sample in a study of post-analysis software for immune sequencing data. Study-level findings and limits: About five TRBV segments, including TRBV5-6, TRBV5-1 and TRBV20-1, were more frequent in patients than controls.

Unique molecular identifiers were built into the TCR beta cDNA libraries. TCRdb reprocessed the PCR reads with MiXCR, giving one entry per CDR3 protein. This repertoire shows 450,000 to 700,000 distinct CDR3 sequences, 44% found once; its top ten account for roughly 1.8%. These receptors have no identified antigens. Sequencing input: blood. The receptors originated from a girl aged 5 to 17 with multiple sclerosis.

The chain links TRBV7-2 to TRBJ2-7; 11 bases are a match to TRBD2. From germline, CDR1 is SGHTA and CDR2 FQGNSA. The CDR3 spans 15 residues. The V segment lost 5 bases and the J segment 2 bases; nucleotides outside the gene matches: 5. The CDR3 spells CASSPLAGVPYEQYF. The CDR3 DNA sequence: TGTGCCAGCAGCCCACTAGCGGGGGTCCCCTACGAGCAGTACTTC. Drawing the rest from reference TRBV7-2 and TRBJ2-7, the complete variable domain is GAGVSQSPSNKVTEKGKDVELRCDPISGHTALYWYRQSLGQGLEFLIYFQGNSAPDKSGLPSDRFSAERTGGSVSTLTIQRTQQEDSAVYLCASSPLAGVPYEQYFGPGTRLTVT.

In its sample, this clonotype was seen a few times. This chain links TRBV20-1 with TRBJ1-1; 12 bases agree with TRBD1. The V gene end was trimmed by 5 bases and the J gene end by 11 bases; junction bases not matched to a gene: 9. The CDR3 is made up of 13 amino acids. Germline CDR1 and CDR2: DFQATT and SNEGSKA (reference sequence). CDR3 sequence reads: CSAPRDRGPGAFF. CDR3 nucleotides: TGCAGTGCTCCCCGGGACAGGGGGCCGGGGGCTTTCTTT.

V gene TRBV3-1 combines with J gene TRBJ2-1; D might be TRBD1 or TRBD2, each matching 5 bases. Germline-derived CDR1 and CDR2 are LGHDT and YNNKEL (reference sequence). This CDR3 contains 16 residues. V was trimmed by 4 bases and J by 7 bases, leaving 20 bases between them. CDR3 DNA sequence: TGTGCCAGCAGCCTACAGACTATCAAGGGGCGTAATGAGCAGTTCTTC. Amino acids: CASSLQTIKGRNEQFF.

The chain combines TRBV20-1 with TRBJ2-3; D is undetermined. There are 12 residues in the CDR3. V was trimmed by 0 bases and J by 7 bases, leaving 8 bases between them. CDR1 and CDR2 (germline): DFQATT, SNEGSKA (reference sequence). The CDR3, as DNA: TGCAGTGCTAGAGATGAACTATATACGCAGTATTTT. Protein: CSARDELYTQYF.

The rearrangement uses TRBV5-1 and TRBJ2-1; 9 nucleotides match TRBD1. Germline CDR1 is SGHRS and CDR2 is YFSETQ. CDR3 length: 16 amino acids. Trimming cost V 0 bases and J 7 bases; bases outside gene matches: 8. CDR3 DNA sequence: TGCGCCAGCAGCTTGGTCTTGGACAGGGGAAGGAATGAGCAGTTCTTC. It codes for CASSLVLDRGRNEQFF.

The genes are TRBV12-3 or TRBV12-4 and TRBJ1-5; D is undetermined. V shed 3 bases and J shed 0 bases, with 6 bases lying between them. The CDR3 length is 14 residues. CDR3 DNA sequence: TGTGCCAGCAGTTTGAGGTATAGCAATCAGCCCCAGCATTTT. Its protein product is CASSLRYSNQPQHF.

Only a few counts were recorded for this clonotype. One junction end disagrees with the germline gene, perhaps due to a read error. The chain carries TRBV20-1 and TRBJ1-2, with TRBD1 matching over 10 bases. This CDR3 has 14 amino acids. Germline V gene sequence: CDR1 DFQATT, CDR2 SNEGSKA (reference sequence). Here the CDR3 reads CSAPFRGQGDGHTF. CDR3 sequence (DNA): TGCAGTGCCCCCTTTCGCGGACAGGGGGATGGCCACACCTTC.

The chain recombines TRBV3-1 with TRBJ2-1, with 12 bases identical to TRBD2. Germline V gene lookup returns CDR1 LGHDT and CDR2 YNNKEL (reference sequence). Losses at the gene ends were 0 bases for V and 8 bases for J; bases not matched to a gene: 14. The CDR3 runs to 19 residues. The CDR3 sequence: CASSQDLAGGKFKYDEQFF. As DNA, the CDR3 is TGTGCCAGCAGCCAAGATCTAGCGGGGGGGAAATTTAAGTACGATGAGCAGTTCTTC.

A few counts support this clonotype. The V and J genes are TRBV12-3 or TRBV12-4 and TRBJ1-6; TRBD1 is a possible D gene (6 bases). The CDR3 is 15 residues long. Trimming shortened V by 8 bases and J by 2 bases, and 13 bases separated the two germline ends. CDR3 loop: CASLRGQTYNSPLHF. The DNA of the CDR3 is TGTGCCAGCTTGCGGGGACAAACCTATAATTCACCCCTCCACTTT.

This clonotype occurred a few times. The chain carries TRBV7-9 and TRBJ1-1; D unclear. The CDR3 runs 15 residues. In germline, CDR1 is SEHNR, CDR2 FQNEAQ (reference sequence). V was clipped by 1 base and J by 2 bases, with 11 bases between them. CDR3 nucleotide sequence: TGTGCCAGCAGCTTAGGCGGGGTTATTAACACTGAAGCTTTCTTT. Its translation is CASSLGGVINTEAFF.

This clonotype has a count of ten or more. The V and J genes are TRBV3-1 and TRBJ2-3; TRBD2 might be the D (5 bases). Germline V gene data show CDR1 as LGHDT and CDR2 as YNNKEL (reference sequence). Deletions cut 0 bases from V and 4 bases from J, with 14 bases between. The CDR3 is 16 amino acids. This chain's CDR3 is CASSQDLASFSDTQYF. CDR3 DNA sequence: TGTGCCAGCAGCCAAGATCTCGCTAGCTTCTCAGATACGCAGTATTTT.

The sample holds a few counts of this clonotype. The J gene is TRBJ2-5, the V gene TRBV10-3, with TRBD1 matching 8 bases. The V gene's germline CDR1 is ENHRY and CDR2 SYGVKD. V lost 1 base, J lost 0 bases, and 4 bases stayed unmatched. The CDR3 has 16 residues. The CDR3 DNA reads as TGTGCCATCAGTGAGTTTAAGGGACAGGACCAAGAGACCCAGTACTTC. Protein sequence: CAISEFKGQDQETQYF.

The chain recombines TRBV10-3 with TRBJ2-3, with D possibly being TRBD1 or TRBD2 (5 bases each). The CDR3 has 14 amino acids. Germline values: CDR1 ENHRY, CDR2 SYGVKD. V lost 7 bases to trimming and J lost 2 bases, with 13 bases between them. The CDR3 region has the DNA TGTGCCATCACTAAGGGGACGGACACAGATACGCAGTATTTT. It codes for CAITKGTDTDTQYF.

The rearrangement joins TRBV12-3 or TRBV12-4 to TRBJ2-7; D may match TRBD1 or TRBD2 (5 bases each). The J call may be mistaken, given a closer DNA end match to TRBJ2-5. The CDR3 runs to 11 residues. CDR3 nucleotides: TGTGCCACCTTATGGGGGGAGACCCAGTACTTC. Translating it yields CATLWGETQYF.

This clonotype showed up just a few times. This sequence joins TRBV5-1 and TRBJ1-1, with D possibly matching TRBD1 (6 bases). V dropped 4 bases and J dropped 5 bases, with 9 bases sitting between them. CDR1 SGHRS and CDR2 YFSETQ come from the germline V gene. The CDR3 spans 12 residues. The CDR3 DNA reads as TGCGCCAGCAGCCGGACAGAAACTGAAGCTTTCTTT. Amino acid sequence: CASSRTETEAFF.

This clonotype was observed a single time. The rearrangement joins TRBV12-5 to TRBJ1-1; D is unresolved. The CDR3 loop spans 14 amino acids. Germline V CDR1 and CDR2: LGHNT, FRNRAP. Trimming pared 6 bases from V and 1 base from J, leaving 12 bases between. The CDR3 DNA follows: TGTGCTAGTGGGACTAGCCTGCGGAACACTGAAGCTTTCTTT. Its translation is CASGTSLRNTEAFF.

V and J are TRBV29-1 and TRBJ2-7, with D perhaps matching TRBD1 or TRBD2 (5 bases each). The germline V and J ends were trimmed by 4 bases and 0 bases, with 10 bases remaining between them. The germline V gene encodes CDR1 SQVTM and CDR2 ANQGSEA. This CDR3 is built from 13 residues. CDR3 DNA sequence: TGCAGCGTTGCGGGACGGAGCTCCTACGAGCAGTACTTC. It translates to CSVAGRSSYEQYF.

The DNA for the CDR3 is TGTGCCACCAGGGGACTAGTGGGTGACAATGAGCAGTTCTTC. This gives the protein CATRGLVGDNEQFF. The chain has TRBV24-1 and TRBJ2-1; 8 bases map to TRBD2. V trimming: 7 bases; J trimming: 5 bases; junction bases outside the gene matches: 6. This CDR3 is 14 amino acids long. Germline assignment: CDR1 KGHDR and CDR2 SFDVKD.

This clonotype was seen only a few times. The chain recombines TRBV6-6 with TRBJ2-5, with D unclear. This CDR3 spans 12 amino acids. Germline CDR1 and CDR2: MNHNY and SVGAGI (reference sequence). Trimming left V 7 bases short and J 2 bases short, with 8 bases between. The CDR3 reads CASKRAQETQYF. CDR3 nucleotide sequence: TGTGCCAGCAAGCGAGCTCAAGAGACCCAGTACTTC.

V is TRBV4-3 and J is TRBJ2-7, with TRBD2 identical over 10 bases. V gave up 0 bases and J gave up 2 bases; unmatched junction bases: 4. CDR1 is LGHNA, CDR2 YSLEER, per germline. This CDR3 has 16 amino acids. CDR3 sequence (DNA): TGCGCCAGCAGCCAAGAGGCCACTAGCGGGACCTACGAGCAGTACTTC. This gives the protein CASSQEATSGTYEQYF.

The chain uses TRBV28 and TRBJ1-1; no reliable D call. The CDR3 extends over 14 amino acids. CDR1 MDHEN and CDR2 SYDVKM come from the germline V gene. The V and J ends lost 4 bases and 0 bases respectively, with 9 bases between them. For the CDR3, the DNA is TGTGCCAGCAGTTATGGGCCCTTGAACACTGAAGCTTTCTTT. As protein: CASSYGPLNTEAFF.

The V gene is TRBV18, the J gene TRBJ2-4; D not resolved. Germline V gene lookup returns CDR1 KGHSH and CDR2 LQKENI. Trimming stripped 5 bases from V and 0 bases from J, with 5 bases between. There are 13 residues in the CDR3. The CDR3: CASSLVAKNIQYF. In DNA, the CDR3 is TGTGCCAGCTCATTGGTAGCCAAAAACATTCAGTACTTC.

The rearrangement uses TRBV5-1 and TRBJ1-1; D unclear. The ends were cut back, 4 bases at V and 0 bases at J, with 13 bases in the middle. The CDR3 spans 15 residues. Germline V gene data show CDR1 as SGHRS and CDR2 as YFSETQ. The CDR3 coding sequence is TGCGCCAGCAGCGAAACGGGAGCAATGAACACTGAAGCTTTCTTT. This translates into CASSETGAMNTEAFF.

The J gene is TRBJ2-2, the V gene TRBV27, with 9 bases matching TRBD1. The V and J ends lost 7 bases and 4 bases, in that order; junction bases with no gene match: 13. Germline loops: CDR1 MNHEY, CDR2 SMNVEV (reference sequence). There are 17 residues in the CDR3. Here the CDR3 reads CASILRPGTGFTGELFF. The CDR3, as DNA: TGTGCCAGCATCCTTCGACCCGGGACAGGGTTCACCGGGGAGCTGTTTTTT.

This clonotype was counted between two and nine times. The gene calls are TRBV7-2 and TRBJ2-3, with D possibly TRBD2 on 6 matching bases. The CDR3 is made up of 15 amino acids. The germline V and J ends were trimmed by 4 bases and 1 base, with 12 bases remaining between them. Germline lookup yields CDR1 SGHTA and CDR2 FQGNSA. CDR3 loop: CASSSERVRTDTQYF. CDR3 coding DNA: TGTGCCAGCAGCTCCGAGCGGGTTCGCACAGATACGCAGTATTTT. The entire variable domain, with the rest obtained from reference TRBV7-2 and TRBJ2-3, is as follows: GAGVSQSPSNKVTEKGKDVELRCDPISGHTALYWYRQSLGQGLEFLIYFQGNSAPDKSGLPSDRFSAERTGGSVSTLTIQRTQQEDSAVYLCASSSERVRTDTQYFGPGTRLTVL.

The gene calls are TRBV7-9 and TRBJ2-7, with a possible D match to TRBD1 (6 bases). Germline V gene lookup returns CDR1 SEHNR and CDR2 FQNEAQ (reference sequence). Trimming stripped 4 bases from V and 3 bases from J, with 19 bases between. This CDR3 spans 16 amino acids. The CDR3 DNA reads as TGTGCCAGCAGCTCTAAGACCTCCGGGACATTCTACGAGCAGTACTTC. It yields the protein CASSSKTSGTFYEQYF.

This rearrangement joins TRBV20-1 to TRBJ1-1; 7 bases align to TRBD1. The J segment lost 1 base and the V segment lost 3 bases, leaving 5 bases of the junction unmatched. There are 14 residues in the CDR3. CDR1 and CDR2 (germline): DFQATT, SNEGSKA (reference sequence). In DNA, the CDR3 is TGCAGTGCTAGGGCGACAGGGCCGAACACTGAAGCTTTCTTT. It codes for CSARATGPNTEAFF.

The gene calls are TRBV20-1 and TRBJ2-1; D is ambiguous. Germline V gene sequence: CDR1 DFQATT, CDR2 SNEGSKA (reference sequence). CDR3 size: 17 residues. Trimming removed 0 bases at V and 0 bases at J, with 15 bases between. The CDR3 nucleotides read TGCAGTGCTAGAGATGGTGGCAGCCCAAGCTCCTACAATGAGCAGTTCTTC. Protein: CSARDGGSPSSYNEQFF.

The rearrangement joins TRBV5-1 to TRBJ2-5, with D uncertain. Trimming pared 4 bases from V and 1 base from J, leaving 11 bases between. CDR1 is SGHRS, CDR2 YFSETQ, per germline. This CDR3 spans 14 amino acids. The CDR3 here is CASSPGELQETQYF. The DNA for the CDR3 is TGCGCCAGCAGCCCCGGAGAGCTCCAAGAGACCCAGTACTTC.